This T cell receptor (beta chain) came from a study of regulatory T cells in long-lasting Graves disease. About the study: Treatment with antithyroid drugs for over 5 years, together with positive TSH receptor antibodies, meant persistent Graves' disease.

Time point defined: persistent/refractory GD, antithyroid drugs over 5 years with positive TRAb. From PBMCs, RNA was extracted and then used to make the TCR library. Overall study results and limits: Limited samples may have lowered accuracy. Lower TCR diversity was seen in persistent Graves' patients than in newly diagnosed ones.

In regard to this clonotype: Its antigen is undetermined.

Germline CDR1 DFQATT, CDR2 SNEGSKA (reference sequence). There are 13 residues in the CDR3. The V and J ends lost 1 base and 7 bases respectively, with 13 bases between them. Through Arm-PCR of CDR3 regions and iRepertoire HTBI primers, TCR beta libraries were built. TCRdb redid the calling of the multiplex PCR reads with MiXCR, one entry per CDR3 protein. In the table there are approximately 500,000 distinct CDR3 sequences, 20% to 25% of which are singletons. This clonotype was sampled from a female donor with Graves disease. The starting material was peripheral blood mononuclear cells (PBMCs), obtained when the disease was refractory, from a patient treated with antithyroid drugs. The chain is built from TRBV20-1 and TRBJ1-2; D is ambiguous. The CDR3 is CSARAPPRGGYTF. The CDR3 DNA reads TGCAGTGCTAGAGCCCCCCCCCGGGGTGGCTACACCTTC.